The 21 T cell receptor beta chains below were found in one sample sequenced in a study of blood T cells in healthy people across ages. The use of a sample-barcoded 5' primer and a J-beta primer mix characterized a second PCR of roughly 6 to 12 cycles. Using its own MiXCR run on the 5' RACE reads, TCRdb lists one record per CDR3 protein. The profile shows 1.5 million to 2 million distinct CDR3 sequences, about two fifths of them singletons. The sample was blood. These receptors all come from a human donor in good health.

The table lists this clonotype with a few counts. This chain uses TRBV6-1 with TRBJ1-2; D not certain. This CDR3 has 16 amino acids. The V end was cut by 4 bases, the J end by 2 bases, with 17 bases between. Germline CDR1 is MNHNS and CDR2 is SASEGT. In DNA, the CDR3 is TGTGCCAGCAGTGTCTCCGCACGGGGAGCAAACTATGGCTACACCTTC. Its protein is CASSVSARGANYGYTF.

The chain uses TRBV6-6 and TRBJ2-1, with a possible D match to TRBD2 (8 bases). CDR1 is MNHNY and CDR2 is SVGAGI in the germline V gene (reference sequence). The CDR3 loop spans 16 amino acids. V lost 6 bases and J 10 bases, leaving 25 bases between the germline ends. CDR3 coding DNA: TGTGCCAGCAGCCGGGACAGCGTCGGACTAGCCTCCGAGCAGTTCTTC. Translating it yields CASSRDSVGLASEQFF.

This rearrangement joins TRBV12-3 or TRBV12-4 to TRBJ1-1; a possible D gene is TRBD1 (5 bases). V lost 2 bases, J lost 4 bases, and 14 bases lay in between. This CDR3 region has 15 residues. CDR3 sequence: CASSLLGGVGTEAFF. DNA for the CDR3: TGTGCCAGCAGTTTACTGGGGGGGGTTGGCACTGAAGCTTTCTTT.

There are many counts of this clonotype. The CDR3 coding sequence is TGTGCCAGCAGTTCGGGACAACATTCCGGTGAGCAGTTCTTC. Translating gives CASSSGQHSGEQFF. The genes are TRBV6-2 or TRBV6-3 and TRBJ2-1; D may be TRBD1 (6 bases). The germline gives CDR1 MNHEY, CDR2 SVGEGT. Trimming left V 4 bases short and J 9 bases short, with 16 bases between. The CDR3 consists of 14 residues.

A word on this clonotype: Germline and junction disagree at one end, which may indicate a read error. This chain connects TRBV6-5 to TRBJ2-4, with a weak D call TRBD1 (5 bases). Matching the DNA end better, TRBJ2-5 makes the J call doubtful. CDR3 length: 13 residues. CDR1 is MNHEY and CDR2 is SVGAGI in the germline V gene. The CDR3 DNA reads TGTGCCGGCAGCTTAGACAGAGTGGGGACCCAGTACTTC. Its translation is CAGSLDRVGTQYF.

The gene calls are TRBV4-3 and TRBJ1-2; D perhaps matches TRBD1 (5 bases). Germline CDR1 reads LGHNA; CDR2 reads YSLEER. Trimming took 2 bases from V and 2 from J, leaving 15 bases between them. This CDR3 spans 16 amino acids. In DNA form, the CDR3 reads TGCGCCAGCAGCCAATCTCGGGCGGGGCGGAACTATGGCTACACCTTC. It translates to CASSQSRAGRNYGYTF.

This clonotype turned up a few times. V is TRBV7-6 and J is TRBJ1-1; 12 bases line up with TRBD1. The V gene's germline CDR1 is SGHVS and CDR2 FNYEAQ. The CDR3 sequence is 17 residues long. With V trimmed by 3 bases and J by 3 bases, 8 bases remained unmatched. The CDR3 region is CASSLGTGGLGYTEAFF. DNA of the CDR3: TGTGCCAGCAGCTTGGGGACAGGGGGCCTCGGATACACTGAAGCTTTCTTT.

This chain joins TRBV12-3 or TRBV12-4 and TRBJ2-5; 7 positions agree with TRBD1. The length of the CDR3 is 14 residues. The trim removed 7 bases at V and 1 base at J, leaving 6 bases unmatched. CDR3 sequence reads: CASNIDRVQETQYF. Here the CDR3 DNA reads TGTGCCAGCAACATAGACAGGGTCCAAGAGACCCAGTACTTC.

The chain has TRBV20-1 and TRBJ1-6; tentative D call: TRBD1 (5 bases). V was shortened by 0 bases and J by 9 bases, with 6 bases between the two germline ends. Per the germline V gene, CDR1 is DFQATT and CDR2 is SNEGSKA (reference sequence). The CDR3 covers 12 residues. DNA of the CDR3: TGCAGTGCTAGAGATCAGGGTTCACCCCTCCACTTT. As protein: CSARDQGSPLHF.

This clonotype was found once. An end of the junction does not agree with germline; a read error may underlie this. This rearrangement joins TRBV7-8 to TRBJ1-4; a weak D match, TRBD1 (5 bases). Germline V lookup: CDR1 SGHVS, CDR2 FQNEAQ. This CDR3 has 18 residues. CDR3 sequence (DNA): TGTGCCGGCAGCTCCATAGGGGACTGGACTGCAACTAATGAAAAACTGTTTTTT. This translates into CAGSSIGDWTATNEKLFF.

This chain joins TRBV5-5 and TRBJ1-5; 7 bases align to TRBD1. In germline, CDR1 is SGHKS, CDR2 YYEKEE (reference sequence). The CDR3 totals 15 residues. V was clipped by 4 bases and J by 4 bases; unmatched bases: 8. The CDR3 coding sequence is TGTGCCAGCAGCGTTACCGGGACAGCGAATCAGCCCCAGCATTTT. Its translation: CASSVTGTANQPQHF. The variable domain in full, completed from reference TRBV5-5 and TRBJ1-5, reads DAGVTQSPTHLIKTRGQQVTLRCSPISGHKSVSWYQQVLGQGPQFIFQYYEKEERGRGNFPDRFSARQFPNYSSELNVNALLLGDSALYLCASSVTGTANQPQHFGDGTRLSIL.

A few counts support this clonotype. The CDR3 DNA is TGCAGCGTAGTCCGGGACAGCGCCTACGAGCAGTACTTC. Its translation is CSVVRDSAYEQYF. The chain recombines TRBV29-1 with TRBJ2-7; 7 bases are shared with TRBD1. V trimming: 6 bases; J trimming: 2 bases; junction bases outside the gene matches: 7. Germline V CDR1 and CDR2: SQVTM, ANQGSEA. The length of the CDR3 is 13 residues.

This chain connects TRBV7-3 to TRBJ2-1; 10 bases line up with TRBD1. Germline CDR1 is SGHTA and CDR2 is FQGTGA. V lost 4 bases, J lost 8 bases, and 5 bases stayed unmatched. The CDR3 extends over 14 amino acids. The CDR3 DNA sequence: TGTGCCAGCAGCTCTTGGGACAGGGGAGATGAGCAGTTCTTC. Translated, it gives CASSSWDRGDEQFF.

The chain recombines TRBV4-1 with TRBJ2-5, with D possibly matching TRBD1 (6 bases). Germline assignment: CDR1 MGHRA and CDR2 YSYEKL. The length of the CDR3 is 14 residues. V was pared by 3 bases and J by 4 bases, with 12 bases between. DNA for the CDR3: TGCGCCAGCAGCCAGGCTGGGGGCGCAGAGACCCAGTACTTC. It specifies CASSQAGGAETQYF.

This clonotype was seen more than once but under ten times. The chain combines TRBV20-1 with TRBJ2-1; TRBD2 might be the D (5 bases). The V end lost 0 bases, the J end lost 12 bases, and 9 bases lay between the germline ends. Germline assignment: CDR1 DFQATT and CDR2 SNEGSKA (reference sequence). The CDR3 is made up of 11 amino acids. CDR3 residues: CSARELGLQFF. DNA of the CDR3: TGCAGTGCTAGAGAGTTAGGACTGCAGTTCTTC.

This clonotype has a handful of counts. The V and J genes are TRBV5-1 and TRBJ2-1; 7 bases map to TRBD1. V lost 2 bases to trimming and J lost 0 bases; unmatched junction nucleotides: 5. Germline assignment: CDR1 SGHRS and CDR2 YFSETQ. The CDR3 runs to 16 residues. The chain's CDR3 is CASSFTGQSSYNEQFF. CDR3 nucleotide sequence: TGCGCCAGCAGCTTCACGGGACAGAGCTCCTACAATGAGCAGTTCTTC.

This chain joins TRBV20-1 and TRBJ1-1; no clear D. The V end was cut by 5 bases, the J end by 0 bases, with 10 bases between. The CDR3 is 13 amino acids. Germline CDR1 is DFQATT and CDR2 is SNEGSKA (reference sequence). Here the CDR3 reads CSALPDMNTEAFF. The CDR3, as DNA: TGCAGTGCTCTCCCCGATATGAACACTGAAGCTTTCTTT.

V and J are TRBV28 and TRBJ2-4; possibly TRBD2 for D (5 bases). The CDR3 loop spans 13 amino acids. CDR1 MDHEN and CDR2 SYDVKM come from the germline V gene. Trimming removed 2 bases from V and 13 bases from J, with 15 bases in between. In DNA, the CDR3 is TGTGCCAGCAGTTTAGGAGGTGGGGTGTCCCAGTACTTC. Its translation is CASSLGGGVSQYF. The entire variable domain, with the rest obtained from reference TRBV28 and TRBJ2-4, is as follows: DVKVTQSSRYLVKRTGEKVFLECVQDMDHENMFWYRQDPGLGLRLIYFSYDVKMKEKGDIPEGYSVSREKKERFSLILESASTNQTSMYLCASSLGGGVSQYFGAGTRLSVL.

V and J are TRBV6-5 and TRBJ2-4; the match to TRBD1 covers 7 bases. The DNA end favors TRBJ2-7, so the J call may be wrong. CDR3 size: 15 residues. Germline lookup yields CDR1 MNHEY and CDR2 SVGAGI. The CDR3: CASSTGTVPTHEQYF. CDR3 DNA sequence: TGTGCCAGCAGTACCGGGACAGTACCTACTCACGAGCAGTACTTC.

A few counts support this clonotype. DNA for the CDR3: TGCGCCAGCAGCCAAGATCCCCTAGGGAGTAATGAAAAACTGTTTTTT. Translating gives CASSQDPLGSNEKLFF. The chain links TRBV4-3 to TRBJ1-4; D is uncertain. The CDR3 sequence is 16 residues long. The germline V gene encodes CDR1 LGHNA and CDR2 YSLEER. V was shortened by 0 bases and J by 4 bases, with 12 bases between the two germline ends.

The rearrangement links TRBV20-1 to TRBJ1-5; 7 bases match TRBD1. The CDR3 loop spans 19 amino acids. The germline CDR1 and CDR2 sequences are DFQATT and SNEGSKA (reference sequence). The ends lost 2 bases at V and 4 bases at J; junction bases unmatched: 20. CDR3 sequence (DNA): TGCAGTGCTAGACCCTTCCCGGGCTCCGGGACAGTCGGTAATCAGCCCCAGCATTTT. It yields the protein CSARPFPGSGTVGNQPQHF.